The subject of this entry is one TCR beta chain. The table lists this clonotype with a few counts. This clone's antigen is unknown. Per-base quality was not reported, and no clone a single base away is much larger than it. TCR beta VDJ combination and CDR3 sequence profiling used genomic DNA as the template. An Illumina HiSeq 2000 was the platform used for TCR repertoire sequencing. On the authors' methods: TRBV/TRBJ rearrangement plots, CDR3 size and DJ length profiles, and Simpson's diversity index were used to assess repertoires. The most abundant DNA sequence in the deep sequencing data was taken as the immunodominant clone. CDR3 amino acid sequences were screened for sharing across subjects and compared with published repertoires and the VDJdb database. TCRdb reran the public reads through fastp at Q25 and MiXCR, keeping productive beta chains. Identical CDR3 protein sequences are pooled into one entry, listed with their most common genes and DNA. The V and J calls here are based on TCRdb, not the publication. The sample records 200,000 to 250,000 distinct CDR3 sequences, 30% to 40% of which are singletons. In total, the top ten clones hold 0.9% to 1.2% of the sample.

The data were obtained in a study of CD8+CD57+ T cells in acquired aplastic anemia (dated by TCRdb to 2016 to 2018). Regarding the complete study: On average, sorted CD4+ and CD8+ cells yielded around 3.5 ug of extracted DNA, with a range of about 0.18 to 27.4 ug. Mean read counts for healthy donor samples were approximately 10 million for CD4+ cells and 11 million to 14 million for CD8+ cells. Overall study outcomes, separate from this receptor: Although 25 to 30 CD8+ CDR3 sequences were shared by patients and controls, these sequences appeared highly expressed in patients and within the immunodominant clones of patients. No significant difference in CD8+ Simpson's diversity was found between patients and healthy controls (P=0.060).

The study deep-sequenced TCR repertoires of sorted CD4+ and CD8+ blood T cells from severe aplastic anemia patients and healthy subjects. Ficoll-Paque density gradient centrifugation was used to isolate peripheral blood mononuclear cells. Before DNA extraction, CD4+ and CD8+ T cells were sorted by FACS or by magnetic beads. Trimming takes 6 bases from V and 0 bases from J, and the germline ends sit 12 bases apart. From a lookup of the germline V gene, CDR1 and CDR2 are MNHNS and SASEGT. The CDR3 contains 16 residues, cysteine and phenylalanine counted. Solely the CDR3 DNA is kept, with 48 bases framed from the first base.

The chain is encoded by TRBV6-1 joined to TRBJ2-6, with the D gene call left open. The sequence was obtained from a human donor in good health, serving as a control. Sequencing input: sorted CD4+, CD8+, or CD8+CD57+ T cells (not recorded which) from PBMCs. The DNA sequence is as follows: TGTGCCAGCAGGCGCGGACCAAGCTCTGGGGCCAACGTCCTGACTTTC. This sequence encodes CASRRGPSSGANVLTF.